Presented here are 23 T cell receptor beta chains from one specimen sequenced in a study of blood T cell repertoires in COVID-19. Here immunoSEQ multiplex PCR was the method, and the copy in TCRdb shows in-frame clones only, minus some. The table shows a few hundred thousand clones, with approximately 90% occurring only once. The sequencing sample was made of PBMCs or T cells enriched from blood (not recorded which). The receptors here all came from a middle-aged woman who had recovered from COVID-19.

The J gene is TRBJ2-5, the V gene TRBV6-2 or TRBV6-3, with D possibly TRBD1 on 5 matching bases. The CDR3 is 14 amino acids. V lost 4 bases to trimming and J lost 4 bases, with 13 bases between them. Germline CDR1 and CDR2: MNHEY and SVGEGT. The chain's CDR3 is CASSWGRVSETQYF. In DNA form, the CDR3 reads TGTGCCAGCAGTTGGGGCAGGGTTTCAGAGACCCAGTACTTC.

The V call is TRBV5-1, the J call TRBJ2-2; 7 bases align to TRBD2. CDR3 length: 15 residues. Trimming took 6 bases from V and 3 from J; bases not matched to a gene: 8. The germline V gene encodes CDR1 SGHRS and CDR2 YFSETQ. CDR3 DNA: TGCGCCAGCACCCCCGGGGGGACGGACACCGGGGAGCTGTTTTTT. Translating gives CASTPGGTDTGELFF.

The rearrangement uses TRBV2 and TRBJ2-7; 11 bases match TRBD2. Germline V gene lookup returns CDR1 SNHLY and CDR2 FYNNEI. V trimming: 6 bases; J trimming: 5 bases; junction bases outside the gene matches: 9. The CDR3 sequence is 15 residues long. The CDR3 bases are TGTGCCAGCAGGCCAATAGCGGGAGGGTCCCACGAGCAGTACTTC. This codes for CASRPIAGGSHEQYF.

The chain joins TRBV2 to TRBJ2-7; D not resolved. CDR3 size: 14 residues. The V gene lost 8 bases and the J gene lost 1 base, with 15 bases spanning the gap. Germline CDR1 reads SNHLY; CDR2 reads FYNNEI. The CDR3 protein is CASDRGAFSYEQYF. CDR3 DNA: TGTGCCAGCGACCGAGGCGCATTTTCCTACGAGCAGTACTTC.

This CDR3 is CASSRTVEGAETQYF. The CDR3 nucleotides are TGCGCCAGCAGCCGGACAGTGGAGGGGGCCGAGACCCAGTACTTC. This chain uses TRBV4-3 with TRBJ2-5, with D maybe TRBD1 (7 bases). There are 15 residues in the CDR3. Trimming took 4 bases from V and 5 from J, leaving 17 bases between them. Germline loops: CDR1 LGHNA, CDR2 YSLEER.

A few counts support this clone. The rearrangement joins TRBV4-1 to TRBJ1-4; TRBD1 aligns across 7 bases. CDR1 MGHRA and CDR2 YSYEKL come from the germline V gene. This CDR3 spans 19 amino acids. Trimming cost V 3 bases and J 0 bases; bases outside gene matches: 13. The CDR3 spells CASSHFFLGQVATNEKLFF. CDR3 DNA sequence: TGCGCCAGCAGCCATTTTTTTCTCGGACAGGTTGCAACTAATGAAAAACTGTTTTTT.

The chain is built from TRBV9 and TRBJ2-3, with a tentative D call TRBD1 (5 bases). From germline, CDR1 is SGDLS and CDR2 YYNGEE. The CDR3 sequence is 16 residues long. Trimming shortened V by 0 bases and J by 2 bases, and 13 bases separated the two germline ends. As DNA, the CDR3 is TGTGCCAGCAGCGTAGCTGGGGCAGGAGCCACAGATACGCAGTATTTT. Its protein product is CASSVAGAGATDTQYF.

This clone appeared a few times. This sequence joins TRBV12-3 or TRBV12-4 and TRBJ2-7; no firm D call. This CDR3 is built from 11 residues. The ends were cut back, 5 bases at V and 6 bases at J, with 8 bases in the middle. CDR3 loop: CASSRYSEQYF. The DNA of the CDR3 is TGTGCCAGCAGTCGCTACAGCGAGCAGTACTTC.

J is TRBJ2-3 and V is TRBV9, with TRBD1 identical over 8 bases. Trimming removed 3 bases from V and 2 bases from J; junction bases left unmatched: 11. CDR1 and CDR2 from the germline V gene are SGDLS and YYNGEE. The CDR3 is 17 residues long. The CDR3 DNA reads TGTGCCAGCAGCGCTAGGGACAGGCCGCCTTACACAGATACGCAGTATTTT. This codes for CASSARDRPPYTDTQYF.

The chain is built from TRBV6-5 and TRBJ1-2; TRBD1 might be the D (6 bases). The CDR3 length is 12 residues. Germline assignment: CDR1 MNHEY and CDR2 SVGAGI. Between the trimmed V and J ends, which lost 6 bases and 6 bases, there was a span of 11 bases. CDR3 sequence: CASRDSLDGYTF. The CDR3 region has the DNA TGTGCCAGCAGGGACAGTTTGGATGGCTACACCTTC.

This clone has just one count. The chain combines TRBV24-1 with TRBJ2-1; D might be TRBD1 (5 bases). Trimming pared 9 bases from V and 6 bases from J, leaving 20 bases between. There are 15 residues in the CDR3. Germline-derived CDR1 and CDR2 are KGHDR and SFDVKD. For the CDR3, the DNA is TGTGCCACCTTCGAAGGGGCGGCTAGTCCCAATGAGCAGTTCTTC. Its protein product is CATFEGAASPNEQFF.

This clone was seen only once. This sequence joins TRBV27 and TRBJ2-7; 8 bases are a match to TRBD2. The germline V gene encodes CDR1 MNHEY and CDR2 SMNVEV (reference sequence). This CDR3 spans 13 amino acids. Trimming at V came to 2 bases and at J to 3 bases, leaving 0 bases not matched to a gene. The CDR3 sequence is CASSLTSGYEQYF. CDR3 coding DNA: TGTGCCAGCAGTTTAACTAGCGGCTACGAGCAGTACTTC.

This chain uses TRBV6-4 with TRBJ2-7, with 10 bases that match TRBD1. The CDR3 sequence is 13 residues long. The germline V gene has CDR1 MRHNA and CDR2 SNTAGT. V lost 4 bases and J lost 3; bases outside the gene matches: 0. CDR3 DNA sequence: TGTGCCAGCAGTGGGACAGGGGGCTACGAGCAGTACTTC. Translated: CASSGTGGYEQYF.

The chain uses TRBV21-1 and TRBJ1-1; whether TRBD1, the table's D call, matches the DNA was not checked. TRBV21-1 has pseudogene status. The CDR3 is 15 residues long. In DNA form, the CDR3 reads TGTGCCAGCAGCGCCAGGGGGATGGAGAACACTGAAGCTTTCTTT. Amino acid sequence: CASSARGMENTEAFF.

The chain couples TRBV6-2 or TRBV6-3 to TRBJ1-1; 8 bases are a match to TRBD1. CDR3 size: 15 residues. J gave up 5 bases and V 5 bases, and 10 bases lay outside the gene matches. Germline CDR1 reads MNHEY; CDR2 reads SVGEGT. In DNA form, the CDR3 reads TGTGCCAGCAGTACCTATAGGACAGGGAGGACTGAAGCTTTCTTT. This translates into CASSTYRTGRTEAFF.

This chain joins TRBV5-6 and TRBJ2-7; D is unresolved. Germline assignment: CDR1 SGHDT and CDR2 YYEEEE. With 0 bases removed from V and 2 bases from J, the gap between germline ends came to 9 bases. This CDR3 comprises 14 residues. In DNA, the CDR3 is TGTGCCAGCAGCTTGGGTGGGCTCACCTACGAGCAGTACTTC. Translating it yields CASSLGGLTYEQYF. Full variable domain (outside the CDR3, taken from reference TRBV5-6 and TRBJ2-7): DAGVTQSPTHLIKTRGQQVTLRCSPKSGHDTVSWYQQALGQGPQFIFQYYEEEERQRGNFPDRFSGHQFPNYSSELNVNALLLGDSALYLCASSLGGLTYEQYFGPGTRLTVT.

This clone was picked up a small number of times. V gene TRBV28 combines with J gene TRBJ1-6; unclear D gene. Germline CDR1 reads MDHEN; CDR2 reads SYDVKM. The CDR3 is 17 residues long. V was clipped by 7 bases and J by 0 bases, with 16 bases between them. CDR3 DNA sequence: TGTGCCAGCAACCCGGCCAGACTCAGCTCCTATAATTCACCCCTCCACTTT. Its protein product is CASNPARLSSYNSPLHF.

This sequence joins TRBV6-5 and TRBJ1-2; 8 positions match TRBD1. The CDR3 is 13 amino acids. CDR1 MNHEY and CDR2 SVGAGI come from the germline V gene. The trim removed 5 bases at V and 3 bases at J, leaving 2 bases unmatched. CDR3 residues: CASSPQGDYGYTF. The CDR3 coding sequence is TGTGCCAGCAGTCCACAGGGGGACTATGGCTACACCTTC.

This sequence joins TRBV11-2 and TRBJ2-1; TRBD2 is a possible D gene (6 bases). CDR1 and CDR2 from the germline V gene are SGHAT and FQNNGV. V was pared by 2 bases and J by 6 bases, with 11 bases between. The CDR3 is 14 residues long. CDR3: CASSLTPGVNEQFF. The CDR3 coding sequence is TGTGCCAGCAGCTTAACCCCGGGGGTCAATGAGCAGTTCTTC. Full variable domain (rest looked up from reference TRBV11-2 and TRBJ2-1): EAGVAQSPRYKIIEKRQSVAFWCNPISGHATLYWYQQILGQGPKLLIQFQNNGVVDDSQLPKDRFSAERLKGVDSTLKIQPAKLEDSAVYLCASSLTPGVNEQFFGPGTRLTVL.

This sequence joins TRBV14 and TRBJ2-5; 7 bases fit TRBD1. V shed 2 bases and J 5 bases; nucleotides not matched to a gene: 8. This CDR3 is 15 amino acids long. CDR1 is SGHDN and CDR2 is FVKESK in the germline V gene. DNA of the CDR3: TGTGCCAGCAGCCAAAACAGGGGATCCGTTGAGACCCAGTACTTC. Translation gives CASSQNRGSVETQYF.

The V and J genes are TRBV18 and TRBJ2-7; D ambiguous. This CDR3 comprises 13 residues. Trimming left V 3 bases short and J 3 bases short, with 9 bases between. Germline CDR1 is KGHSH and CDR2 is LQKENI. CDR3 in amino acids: CASSPVRIYEQYF. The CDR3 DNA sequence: TGTGCCAGCTCACCGGTTAGAATCTACGAGCAGTACTTC.

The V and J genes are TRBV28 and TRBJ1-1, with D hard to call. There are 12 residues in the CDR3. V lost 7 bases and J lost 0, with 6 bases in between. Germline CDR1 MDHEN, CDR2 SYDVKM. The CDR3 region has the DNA TGTGCCAGCACCGCGGTGAACACTGAAGCTTTCTTT. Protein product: CASTAVNTEAFF.

CDR3 in DNA: TGCGCCAGCAGCTTCTCTAGCGGCACCGGGGAGCTGTTTTTT. Translated, it gives CASSFSSGTGELFF. This chain uses TRBV5-1 with TRBJ2-2; 7 bases agree with TRBD2. The germline V gene has CDR1 SGHRS and CDR2 YFSETQ. V lost 2 bases to trimming and J lost 4 bases; unmatched junction nucleotides: 2. This CDR3 is built from 14 residues. The full variable domain, with the rest looked up from reference TRBV5-1 and TRBJ2-2, is KAGVTQTPRYLIKTRGQQVTLSCSPISGHRSVSWYQQTPGQGLQFLFEYFSETQRNKGNFPGRFSGRQFSNSRSEMNVSTLELGDSALYLCASSFSSGTGELFFGEGSRLTVL.